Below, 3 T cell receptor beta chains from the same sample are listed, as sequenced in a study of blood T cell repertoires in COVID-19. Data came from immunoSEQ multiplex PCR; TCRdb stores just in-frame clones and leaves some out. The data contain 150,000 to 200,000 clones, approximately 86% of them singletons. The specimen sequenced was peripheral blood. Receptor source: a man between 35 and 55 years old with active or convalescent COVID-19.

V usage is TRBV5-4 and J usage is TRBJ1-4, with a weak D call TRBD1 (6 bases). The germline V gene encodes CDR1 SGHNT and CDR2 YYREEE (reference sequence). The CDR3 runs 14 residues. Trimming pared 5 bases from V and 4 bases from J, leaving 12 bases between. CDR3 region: CASRPDRLNEKLFF. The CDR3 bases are TGTGCCAGCAGACCCGACAGGCTTAATGAAAAACTGTTTTTT.

DNA of the CDR3: TGTGCCACCCGGAGAGCCACCGGGGAGCTGTTTTTT. Translated: CATRRATGELFF. The chain recombines TRBV24-1 with TRBJ2-2, with D unclear. Germline lookup yields CDR1 KGHDR and CDR2 SFDVKD. Trimming left V 9 bases short and J 4 bases short, with 8 bases between. The CDR3 runs 12 residues.

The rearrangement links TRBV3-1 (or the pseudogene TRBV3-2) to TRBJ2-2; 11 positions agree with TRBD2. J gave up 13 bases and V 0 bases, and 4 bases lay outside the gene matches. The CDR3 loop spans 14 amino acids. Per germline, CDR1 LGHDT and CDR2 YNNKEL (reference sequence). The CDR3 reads CASSQEGGLAGLFF. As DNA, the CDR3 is TGTGCCAGCAGCCAAGAAGGCGGACTAGCGGGGCTGTTTTTT.